Shown below are 11 T cell receptor beta chains from a single sample sequenced in a study of CD4 T cells in relation to SARS-CoV-2 and coronaviruses. Their antigens are not known. Repertoires were generated with immunoSEQ multiplex PCR, while TCRdb's copy carries only in-frame clones and drops some. The sample shows fewer than 35,000 clones, about 76% of them seen only once. Sequenced material: memory CD4+ T cells from PBMCs, cultured in vitro. Receptors were obtained from an adult with COVID-19.

J is TRBJ1-5 and V is TRBV6-2 or TRBV6-3, with D perhaps matching TRBD1 (5 bases). Trimming cost V 2 bases and J 1 base, with 9 bases left between them. Germline V gene lookup returns CDR1 MNHEY and CDR2 SVGEGT. The CDR3 runs to 15 residues. DNA for the CDR3: TGTGCCAGCAGTTACGGGGGTTTCAGCAATCAGCCCCAGCATTTT. This sequence encodes CASSYGGFSNQPQHF.

The chain is built from TRBV19 and TRBJ2-5; 7 bases align to TRBD1. J lost 1 base, V lost 11 bases, and 10 bases had no gene match. The germline V gene encodes CDR1 LNHDA and CDR2 SQIVND (reference sequence). This CDR3 region has 14 residues. The CDR3 loop is CASRTGSGQETQYF. The CDR3 nucleotides are TGTGCCTCCAGGACAGGTTCCGGCCAAGAGACCCAGTACTTC.

The rearrangement links TRBV28 to TRBJ2-1; D unresolved. The CDR3 covers 11 residues. Per germline, CDR1 MDHEN and CDR2 SYDVKM. Trimming took off 6 bases at V and 3 bases at J, with 3 bases between the two ends. The CDR3 coding sequence is TGTGCCAGCAGGGACTACAATGAGCAGTTCTTC. Protein sequence: CASRDYNEQFF.

The gene calls are TRBV7-9 and TRBJ2-5, with TRBD2 identical over 10 bases. In germline, CDR1 is SEHNR, CDR2 FQNEAQ (reference sequence). The CDR3 sequence is 16 residues long. J gave up 0 bases and V 1 base, and 2 bases lay outside the gene matches. CDR3 amino acids: CASSLVGTSDQETQYF. The CDR3 region has the DNA TGTGCCAGCAGCTTAGTGGGGACTAGCGACCAAGAGACCCAGTACTTC.

This chain links TRBV25-1 with TRBJ2-3; TRBD2 aligns across 11 bases. After removal of 4 bases from V and 6 bases from J, the junction contained 9 bases not matched to a gene. CDR3 length: 16 residues. Germline CDR1 is MGHDK and CDR2 is SYGVNS. CDR3 protein: CASSAPLAGVGDTQYF. CDR3 coding DNA: TGTGCCAGCAGTGCACCACTAGCGGGAGTAGGTGATACGCAGTATTTT.

The chain has TRBV28 and TRBJ1-5, with D unclear. Germline CDR1 is MDHEN and CDR2 is SYDVKM. V dropped 4 bases and J dropped 3 bases, with 4 bases sitting between them. This CDR3 is 12 amino acids long. CDR3 nucleotides: TGTGCCAGCAGTTCTCCCAATCAGCCCCAGCATTTT. It codes for CASSSPNQPQHF.

The rearrangement joins TRBV7-3 to TRBJ1-1, with TRBD1 matching over 8 bases. The ends lost 3 bases at V and 5 bases at J; junction bases unmatched: 2. Germline V CDR1 and CDR2: SGHTA, FQGTGA. CDR3 length: 13 amino acids. CDR3 nucleotides: TGTGCCAGCAGCTTGGACAGGGTAACTGAAGCTTTCTTT. Translated: CASSLDRVTEAFF.

The V gene is TRBV5-6, the J gene TRBJ2-2; no definite D call. Per the germline V gene, CDR1 is SGHDT and CDR2 is YYEEEE. The CDR3 sequence is 15 residues long. The germline V and J ends were trimmed by 2 bases and 5 bases, with 13 bases remaining between them. The CDR3 bases are TGTGCCAGCAGCTTATTGCAGGTAGCTACCGGGGAGCTGTTTTTT. It is translated as CASSLLQVATGELFF.

The rearrangement uses TRBV11-3 and TRBJ2-1; D is uncertain. The CDR3 has 12 amino acids. Germline values: CDR1 SGHNT, CDR2 YENEEA. The V gene lost 2 bases and the J gene lost 9 bases, with 8 bases spanning the gap. CDR3: CASSLPEGEQFF. The CDR3 bases are TGTGCCAGCAGCTTACCCGAAGGTGAGCAGTTCTTC.

The chain links TRBV18 to TRBJ2-7; TRBD1 agrees at 8 bases. The CDR3 sequence is 14 residues long. Trimming cost V 6 bases and J 3 bases; bases outside gene matches: 7. Germline V gene data show CDR1 as KGHSH and CDR2 as LQKENI. CDR3 sequence (DNA): TGTGCCAGCTCCCATGGGACAGGACTCTACGAGCAGTACTTC. It encodes CASSHGTGLYEQYF.

The V call is TRBV2, the J call TRBJ2-4; a weak D match, TRBD2 (5 bases). The V gene lost 6 bases and the J gene lost 4 bases, with 7 bases spanning the gap. The CDR3 consists of 12 residues. CDR1 and CDR2 from the germline V gene are SNHLY and FYNNEI. CDR3 in amino acids: CASRDSKNIQYF. The CDR3 bases are TGTGCCAGCAGGGACTCTAAAAACATTCAGTACTTC.